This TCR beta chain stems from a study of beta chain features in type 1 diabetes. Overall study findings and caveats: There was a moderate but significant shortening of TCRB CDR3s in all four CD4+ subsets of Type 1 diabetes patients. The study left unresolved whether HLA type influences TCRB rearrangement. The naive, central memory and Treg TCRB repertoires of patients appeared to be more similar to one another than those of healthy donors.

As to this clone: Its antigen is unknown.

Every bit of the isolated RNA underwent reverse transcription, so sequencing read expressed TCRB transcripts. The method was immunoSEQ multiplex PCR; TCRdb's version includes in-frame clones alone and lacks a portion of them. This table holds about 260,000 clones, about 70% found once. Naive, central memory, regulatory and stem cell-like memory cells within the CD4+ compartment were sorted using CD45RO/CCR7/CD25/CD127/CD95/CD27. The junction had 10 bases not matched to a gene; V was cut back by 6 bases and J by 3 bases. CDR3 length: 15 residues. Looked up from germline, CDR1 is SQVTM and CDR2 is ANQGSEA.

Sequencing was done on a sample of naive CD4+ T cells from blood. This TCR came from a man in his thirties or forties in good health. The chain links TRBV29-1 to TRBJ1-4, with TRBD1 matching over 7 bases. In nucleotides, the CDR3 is TGCAGCGTCGGGAACAGGGGTGCTGCTAATGAAAAACTGTTTTTT. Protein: CSVGNRGAANEKLFF.